This TCR beta chain was recovered during a study of shared clonotypes between healthy human individuals. The CDR3 is 12 residues long. CDR1 and CDR2 (germline): GTSNPN, SVGIG (reference sequence). V trimming: 8 bases; J trimming: 5 bases; junction bases outside the gene matches: 7. Data came from immunoSEQ multiplex PCR; TCRdb stores just in-frame clones and leaves some out. The sample lists around 2.5 million clones; approximately 94% were seen once. As regards this clone: Its antigen is not identified.

Findings and caveats of the study: Naive subsets usually exceeded memory subsets in estimated richness.

This clonotype was sampled from a man in his late teens or twenties in good health. Some clones in this sample may be carry-over from other donors' samples. Specimen: naive CD4+ T cells from PBMCs. The subset: CD45RA+ positively selected. V usage is TRBV30 and J usage is TRBJ2-5; TRBD1 matches 8 bases. CDR3 nucleotide sequence: TGTGCCGCAATGACAGGGGAGGAGACCCAGTACTTC. The encoded protein is CAAMTGEETQYF.